These 2 T cell receptor beta chains share one sample of origin, sequenced in a study of blood T cell repertoires in COVID-19 (dated by TCRdb to the early 2020s). The library relied on the immunoSEQ multiplex PCR assay. As stored in TCRdb, this immuneACCESS dataset retains in-frame rearrangements with V and J assigned. A fraction of the clones does not appear; measured against another copy, unresolved V genes explain less than half of the discrepancy, and the remainder lacks a known reason. This sample has tens of thousands of clones in its table, and 85% to 90% of those were observed once. Approximately 5% of the sample rests with the top ten. The sequenced material came from peripheral blood. All receptors come from a woman of 80 years or more with acute or convalescent COVID-19.

The V gene is TRBV14, the J gene TRBJ2-5; the D is unclear. CDR3 length: 12 residues. In germline, CDR1 is SGHDN, CDR2 FVKESK. The V end lost 4 bases, the J end lost 5 bases, and 8 bases lay between the germline ends. The CDR3 coding sequence is TGTGCCAGCAGCCCGCAACGGGAGACCCAGTACTTC. Protein sequence: CASSPQRETQYF.

The chain combines TRBV30 with TRBJ1-4, with 8 bases lining up with TRBD1. Losses at the gene ends were 4 bases for V and 15 bases for J; bases not matched to a gene: 13. The CDR3 runs to 13 residues. The germline V gene has CDR1 GTSNPN and CDR2 SVGIG (reference sequence). The CDR3 DNA sequence: TGTGCCTGGACTGGACAGGGTGGGATAAAGATGTTTTTT. Translated: CAWTGQGGIKMFF.